This TCR beta chain was captured by sequencing in a study of technical replicates of blood from several donors. Method: immunoSEQ multiplex PCR; TCRdb's copy keeps in-frame clones and lacks some. The data show some 93,000 clones, around 96% seen once. The ends were cut back, 1 base at V and 0 bases at J, with 7 bases in the middle. The V gene's germline CDR1 is MNHNS and CDR2 SASEGT. The CDR3 has 14 residues. The chain couples TRBV6-1 to TRBJ2-7; D is possibly TRBD2 (5 bases). The TCR sequence derives from a human donor in good health. The sequencing input was T cells isolated from PBMCs. The CDR3 region has the DNA TGTGCCAGCAGTGAAGTGGGGAGCTCCTACGAGCAGTACTTC. As protein: CASSEVGSSYEQYF.